Sequencing of this TCR beta chain was carried out in a study of CD8 T cells in ankylosing spondylitis. Points from the study as a whole: There were earlier reports of some motif variants in reactive arthritis synovial fluid and blood. It was reported that disease-linked clones were significantly enriched in matched ankylosing spondylitis synovial fluid. It appeared that ankylosing spondylitis blood was characterized by a TCR beta motif of roughly 8 highly homologous variants.

The J segment lost 5 bases and the V segment lost 4 bases, leaving 7 bases of the junction unmatched. Germline lookup yields CDR1 PRHDT and CDR2 FYEKMQ (reference sequence). The CDR3 totals 15 residues. This clonotype was counted at least ten times. The antigen is not known. Quantitative 5'-RACE with molecular barcodes generated TCR beta libraries. TCRdb ran MiXCR on the 5' RACE reads and lists one entry per CDR3 protein. In the table there are 500,000 or so distinct CDR3 sequences, under 5.5% of which are singletons. Sequencing used blood, either unsorted or a sorted T cell fraction (not recorded which). The receptor comes from a male donor with ankylosing spondylitis. The J gene is TRBJ2-1, the V gene TRBV13, with 8 positions matching TRBD2. The CDR3 bases are TGTGCCAGCAGCTATAGCGGGACGGGAGACAATGAGCAGTTCTTC. It is translated as CASSYSGTGDNEQFF.